These T cell receptor beta chains were read from a single sample in a study of blood T cell repertoires in COVID-19. Here immunoSEQ multiplex PCR was the method, and the copy in TCRdb shows in-frame clones only, minus some. The sample has about 200,000 clones; about 84% are singletons. Material: peripheral blood. These receptors all come from a person between 65 and 79 years old with COVID-19, enrolled during active disease. Each CDR3 is given with its conserved first and last residue. D genes are given only for firm matches. Clone size is not always given. Where it is, it says once, few, many or a class for expanded clones.

j_gene	d_gene	v_gene	abundance	CDR3aa	CDR3nt
TRBJ2-2	-	TRBV11-3	-	CASSLVGQGLAGELFF	TGTGCCAGCAGCTTAGTCGGTCAGGGGTTGGCCGGGGAGCTGTTTTTT
TRBJ2-7	TRBD1	TRBV5-4	-	CASSWDRRTYEQYF	TGTGCCAGCAGTTGGGACAGGAGGACCTACGAGCAGTACTTC
TRBJ2-7	-	TRBV5-6	-	CASHRSGRQGMPYEQYF	TGTGCCAGCCACCGCTCGGGACGGCAGGGGATGCCCTACGAGCAGTACTTC
TRBJ1-6	TRBD1	TRBV6-4	-	CASSPQGQNNSPLHF	TGTGCCAGCAGCCCGCAGGGACAGAATAATTCACCCCTCCACTTT
TRBJ2-2	TRBD2	TRBV5-6	-	CASSLERGDTGELFF	TGTGCCAGCAGCTTGGAGCGGGGGGACACCGGGGAGCTGTTTTTT
TRBJ2-2	TRBD2	TRBV6-1	once	CASGGLAGGMGTGELFF	TGTGCCAGCGGTGGTCTAGCGGGAGGGATGGGGACCGGGGAGCTGTTTTTT
TRBJ1-4	-	TRBV7-3	-	CASSPNPGAGEKLFF	TGTGCCAGCAGCCCCAACCCAGGGGCTGGTGAAAAACTGTTTTTT
TRBJ2-1	TRBD2	TRBV3-1/TRBV3-2	-	CASSQTSGSDEQFF	TGTGCCAGCAGCCAAACTAGCGGGAGCGATGAGCAGTTCTTC
TRBJ1-5	TRBD1	TRBV2	-	CASSLTGQGEQPQHF	TGTGCCAGCAGCCTGACGGGACAGGGGGAGCAGCCCCAGCATTTT
TRBJ2-1	-	TRBV5-1	-	CASSLAGVGYNEQFF	TGCGCCAGCAGCTTGGCGGGAGTGGGCTACAATGAGCAGTTCTTC
TRBJ2-5	-	TRBV7-2	-	CASSLDGETQYF	TGTGCCAGCAGCTTAGACGGGGAGACCCAGTACTTC
TRBJ2-3	TRBD1	TRBV6-5	-	CASSNTGASTDTQYF	TGTGCCAGCAGTAACACAGGGGCTAGCACAGATACGCAGTATTTT
TRBJ1-5	-	TRBV6-2/TRBV6-3	-	CASSWEHPPQPQHF	TGTGCCAGCAGTTGGGAGCACCCTCCGCAGCCCCAGCATTTT
TRBJ2-1	-	TRBV7-8	-	CASSLRESASEQFF	TGTGCCAGCAGCTTGAGGGAGTCTGCAAGCGAGCAGTTCTTC
TRBJ2-2	-	TRBV4-2	-	CASSQGLAPNTGELFF	TGTGCCAGCAGCCAAGGTTTAGCTCCGAACACCGGGGAGCTGTTTTTT
TRBJ2-7	TRBD2	TRBV30	-	CAWAGTRHSYEQYF	TGTGCCTGGGCCGGGACTAGGCACTCCTACGAGCAGTACTTC
TRBJ1-2	-	TRBV6-5	-	CASSYSYPPGAGGYTF	TGTGCCAGCAGTTACTCTTATCCGCCAGGGGCTGGTGGCTACACCTTC
TRBJ1-1	-	TRBV28	-	CASSLLERSEAFF	TGTGCCAGCAGTTTATTGGAGCGGTCTGAAGCTTTCTTT
TRBJ1-2	-	TRBV2	-	CASSETGPGGYTF	TGTGCCAGCAGCGAAACAGGGCCCGGAGGCTACACCTTC
TRBJ2-5	TRBD1	TRBV19	once	CASSHPGQGALLETQYF	TGTGCCAGTAGTCACCCGGGACAGGGGGCCCTCTTGGAGACCCAGTACTTC
TRBJ2-3	TRBD2	TRBV3-1/TRBV3-2	once	CASSQGTSGPDTQYF	TGTGCCAGCAGCCAAGGAACTAGCGGCCCCGATACGCAGTATTTT
TRBJ2-7	TRBD1	TRBV7-9	-	CASSPTPGQGRFEQYF	TGTGCCAGCAGCCCAACCCCGGGACAGGGTCGATTCGAGCAGTACTTC
TRBJ1-3	-	TRBV7-8	-	CASSSSGLSDTIYF	TGTGCCAGCAGCTCTTCAGGGTTGTCGGACACCATATATTTT
TRBJ1-5	-	TRBV5-1	-	CASSTDSGPNQPQHF	TGCGCCAGCAGCACGGACAGTGGGCCCAACCAGCCCCAGCATTTT
TRBJ1-3	-	TRBV6-1	-	CASSETGYRRNTIYF	TGTGCCAGCAGTGAAACCGGGTACAGGCGAAACACCATATATTTT
TRBJ1-1	-	TRBV20-1	once	CSASPEGRGTEAFF	TGCAGTGCTAGTCCCGAAGGCAGGGGCACTGAAGCTTTCTTT
TRBJ1-2	-	TRBV7-2	-	CASSLNRVSGYTF	TGTGCCAGCAGCTTGAACAGGGTCTCTGGCTACACCTTC
TRBJ2-5	-	TRBV9	-	CASSVALRETQYF	TGTGCCAGCAGCGTAGCGTTACGGGAGACCCAGTACTTC
TRBJ1-5	-	TRBV7-2	once	CASSFRGNQPQHF	TGTGCCAGCAGCTTTAGGGGGAATCAGCCCCAGCATTTT
TRBJ1-3	-	TRBV5-1	-	CASSPVLSGNTIYF	TGCGCCAGCAGCCCAGTCCTCTCTGGAAACACCATATATTTT
TRBJ2-2	TRBD1	TRBV5-4	-	CASSLTGANTGELFF	TGTGCCAGCAGCCTGACAGGGGCGAACACCGGGGAGCTGTTTTTT
TRBJ1-5	-	TRBV7-6	-	CASSLDRAGPQHF	TGTGCCAGCAGCTTAGACAGGGCCGGGCCCCAGCATTTT
TRBJ1-4	-	TRBV5-1	-	CASSPGLSTNEKLFF	TGCGCCAGCAGCCCAGGACTGAGCACTAATGAAAAACTGTTTTTT
TRBJ1-2	-	TRBV28	-	CASSDFWYGYTF	TGTGCCAGCAGTGACTTCTGGTATGGCTACACCTTC
TRBJ1-4	-	TRBV4-3	-	CASSPSGGPATNEKLFF	TGCGCCAGCAGCCCGAGCGGGGGCCCCGCAACTAATGAAAAACTGTTTTTT
TRBJ1-3	-	TRBV5-1	-	CASSLDDSSGNTIYF	TGCGCCAGCAGCTTGGATGACTCCTCTGGAAACACCATATATTTT
TRBJ1-5	-	TRBV7-8	-	CASSLVLAGDLNQPQHF	TGTGCCAGCAGCTTAGTCTTGGCAGGGGATCTGAATCAGCCCCAGCATTTT
TRBJ1-1	-	TRBV11-1	once	CASSLVVSVNTEAFF	TGTGCCAGCAGCTTAGTAGTGTCTGTGAACACTGAAGCTTTCTTT
TRBJ1-2	TRBD1	TRBV2	-	CASSEDGGTAYGYTF	TGTGCCAGCAGTGAAGATGGTGGGACAGCCTATGGCTACACCTTC
TRBJ2-2	-	TRBV15	-	CATSRSYGELFF	TGTGCCACCAGCCGTTCTTACGGGGAGCTGTTTTTT
TRBJ2-7	-	TRBV28	-	CASSSLHRGGEQYF	TGTGCCAGCAGTTCTTTGCATAGGGGCGGCGAGCAGTACTTC
TRBJ2-7	-	TRBV30	-	CAYERGQNYEQYF	TGTGCCTACGAACGAGGACAGAACTACGAGCAGTACTTC
TRBJ1-5	-	TRBV9	-	CASSPTGTSNQPQHF	TGTGCCAGCAGCCCAACCGGGACAAGCAATCAGCCCCAGCATTTT
TRBJ2-2	-	TRBV9	-	CASSVVLGTGELFF	TGTGCCAGCAGCGTAGTTCTAGGCACCGGGGAGCTGTTTTTT
TRBJ1-1	-	TRBV7-2	once	CASSLSYRRVDTEAFF	TGTGCCAGCAGCTTAAGTTACCGGCGGGTGGACACTGAAGCTTTCTTT
TRBJ1-2	-	TRBV6-2/TRBV6-3	-	CASSLIGDSPTGYTF	TGTGCCAGCAGTTTGATCGGGGATAGTCCAACTGGCTACACCTTC
TRBJ2-7	TRBD2	TRBV11-2	once	CASSLGGGGRSPEQYF	TGTGCCAGCAGTTTGGGGGGAGGCGGGAGAAGTCCCGAGCAGTACTTC
TRBJ2-5	-	TRBV5-6	-	CASSRDTIIRETQYF	TGTGCCAGCAGCCGGGACACTATAATTAGAGAGACCCAGTACTTC
TRBJ1-1	TRBD1	TRBV15	-	CATSRQGARTEAFF	TGTGCCACCAGCAGACAGGGGGCAAGGACTGAAGCTTTCTTT
TRBJ1-4	TRBD1	TRBV3-1/TRBV3-2	-	CASSLERQGGEKLFF	TGTGCCAGCAGCCTCGAACGACAGGGCGGTGAAAAACTGTTTTTT
TRBJ1-1	TRBD1	TRBV19	once	CASRAGTGLSDTEAFF	TGTGCCAGTAGGGCCGGGACAGGGCTTTCGGACACTGAAGCTTTCTTT
TRBJ2-5	-	TRBV24-1	few	CATSELGQGGETQYF	TGTGCCACCAGTGAACTGGGGCAGGGTGGGGAGACCCAGTACTTC
TRBJ1-5	-	TRBV2	once	CAAGGSSNQPQHF	TGTGCCGCAGGCGGGAGTAGCAATCAGCCCCAGCATTTT